The 21 T cell receptor beta chains in this list originate from one sample, sequenced in a study of T cells in Graves' hyperthyroidism and ophthalmopathy (dated by TCRdb to the late 2010s). The protocol used for the library was multiplex PCR. Reads for this sample came from an Illumina HiSeq 2000. The TCR beta CDR3 regions were amplified from the RNA transcripts. The first round of RT-PCR for the TCR CDR3 was performed with the HTBI primer set and the Qiagen OneStep RT-PCR kit. TCRdb trimmed the raw reads at Q25, called clones with MiXCR and kept productive beta chains. Identical CDR3 proteins give one entry, which carries the most common genes and DNA. The sample table shows about 400,000 distinct CDR3 sequences, and more than 15% are seen once. The biggest ten clones account for around 7.3% of the sample. Sequencing used blood. Receptor source: a woman aged 18 to 35 with Graves' hyperthyroidism.

This clonotype has a count of ten or more. The rearrangement joins TRBV6-1 to TRBJ1-5; TRBD1 matches 9 bases. The CDR3 has 15 residues. Unmatched junction bases numbered 6, after V lost 3 bases and J lost 6 bases. CDR1 is MNHNS, CDR2 SASEGT, per germline. This chain's CDR3 is CASSDGTGWAQPQHF. CDR3 nucleotides: TGTGCCAGCAGTGATGGGACAGGGTGGGCTCAGCCCCAGCATTTT.

This clonotype occurred many times. The chain carries TRBV7-3 and TRBJ2-1; no definite D call. The V gene's germline CDR1 is SGHTA and CDR2 FQGTGA. V shed 0 bases and J shed 7 bases, with 10 bases lying between them. The CDR3 sequence is 14 residues long. CDR3: CASSLTSSGNEQFF. The DNA of the CDR3 is TGTGCCAGCAGCTTAACGTCTTCAGGTAATGAGCAGTTCTTC.

In its sample, this clonotype was seen a few times. The chain links TRBV6-1 to TRBJ2-1, with D perhaps TRBD1 (5 bases). V was trimmed by 5 bases and J by 1 base, leaving 30 bases between them. The germline CDR1 and CDR2 sequences are MNHNS and SASEGT. The CDR3 is 21 amino acids. Here the CDR3 DNA reads TGTGCCAGCAGTTACGCAACCGTTCAGCTGACGGGTAGGGGATCCTACAATGAGCAGTTCTTC. Protein product: CASSYATVQLTGRGSYNEQFF.

This clonotype was counted many times. CDR3: CASADRADYNEQFF. CDR3 DNA: TGCGCCAGCGCCGACAGGGCTGACTACAATGAGCAGTTCTTC. The V and J genes are TRBV5-1 and TRBJ2-1; 7 nucleotides agree with TRBD1. J was trimmed by 3 bases and V by 7 bases; bases with no gene match: 7. This CDR3 is 14 amino acids long. Germline V gene lookup returns CDR1 SGHRS and CDR2 YFSETQ.

V gene TRBV4-2 combines with J gene TRBJ1-1; D may be TRBD1 (5 bases). Germline V CDR1 and CDR2: LGHNA, YNFKEQ. This CDR3 has 15 residues. The V end lost 3 bases, the J end lost 3 bases, and 14 bases lay between the germline ends. For the CDR3, the DNA is TGTGCCAGCAGCCACGGGGGGGAGTTCGACACTGAAGCTTTCTTT. It is translated as CASSHGGEFDTEAFF.

The V call is TRBV5-1, the J call TRBJ2-1, with TRBD2 matching 11 bases. Germline V CDR1 and CDR2: SGHRS, YFSETQ. With 3 bases clipped from V and 8 bases from J, the junction kept 7 bases outside the gene matches. This CDR3 comprises 15 residues. CDR3: CASSWKIAGGDEQFF. For the CDR3, the DNA is TGCGCCAGCAGCTGGAAAATAGCGGGAGGGGATGAGCAGTTCTTC.

This clonotype was recorded many times. The rearrangement joins TRBV29-1 to TRBJ1-1; no clear D. The CDR3 runs to 11 residues. V was trimmed by 8 bases and J by 4 bases, leaving 11 bases between them. Per the germline V gene, CDR1 is SQVTM and CDR2 is ANQGSEA. The CDR3 protein is CSLNRGTEAFF. Here the CDR3 DNA reads TGCAGCCTTAATCGGGGCACTGAAGCTTTCTTT.

In this sample, this clonotype turned up many times. J is TRBJ1-4 and V is TRBV28; D is perhaps TRBD1 (6 bases). CDR1 is MDHEN and CDR2 is SYDVKM in the germline V gene. V lost 5 bases, J lost 5 bases, and 15 bases lay in between. This CDR3 is 15 amino acids long. The CDR3 loop is CASSPPTGTNEKLFF. The CDR3 DNA reads as TGTGCCAGCAGTCCTCCGACAGGAACAAATGAAAAACTGTTTTTT. Complete variable domain (other parts from reference TRBV28 and TRBJ1-4): DVKVTQSSRYLVKRTGEKVFLECVQDMDHENMFWYRQDPGLGLRLIYFSYDVKMKEKGDIPEGYSVSREKKERFSLILESASTNQTSMYLCASSPPTGTNEKLFFGSGTQLSVL.

This clonotype was seen more than once but under ten times. A much larger clonotype is one base distant, so this may be a read error. The genes are TRBV11-3 and TRBJ2-5, with D hard to call. V lost 2 bases and J lost 1, with 8 bases in between. The CDR3 loop spans 14 amino acids. Germline assignment: CDR1 SGHNT and CDR2 YENEEA. CDR3 in amino acids: CASSLYEIQETQYF. The CDR3 DNA reads TGTGCCAGCAGCTTATACGAGATCCAAGAGACCCAGTACTTC.

The chain has TRBV28 and TRBJ2-7, with D maybe TRBD2 (6 bases). CDR1 and CDR2 from the germline V gene are MDHEN and SYDVKM. CDR3 length equals 13 residues. The V end lost 6 bases, the J end lost 6 bases, and 15 bases lay between the germline ends. The CDR3 is CASRFAGPSEQYF. The CDR3 DNA reads TGTGCCAGCAGGTTCGCGGGACCTTCCGAGCAGTACTTC.

This clonotype was seen ten or more times. The rearrangement joins TRBV12-3 or TRBV12-4 to TRBJ2-1, with 7 bases identical to TRBD1. J gave up 4 bases and V 6 bases, and 0 bases lay outside the gene matches. There are 12 residues in the CDR3. The CDR3 DNA reads as TGTGCCAGCAGACAGGGGTACAATGAGCAGTTCTTC. It yields the protein CASRQGYNEQFF.

The sample holds many counts of this clonotype. The chain has TRBV29-1 and TRBJ2-7, with D possibly matching TRBD1 (6 bases). Germline CDR1 reads SQVTM; CDR2 reads ANQGSEA. The CDR3 sequence is 14 residues long. V lost 5 bases, J lost 5 bases, and 19 bases lay in between. Here the CDR3 DNA reads TGCAGCGTTTTTCCTCCCTCCAGGGGAAACGAGCAGTACTTC. It encodes CSVFPPSRGNEQYF.

This clonotype was seen at least ten times. This chain uses TRBV29-1 with TRBJ2-3; TRBD2 aligns across 11 bases. This CDR3 has 17 residues. CDR1 is SQVTM and CDR2 is ANQGSEA in the germline V gene. V shed 7 bases, J shed 0 bases, and the junction held 12 bases outside the gene matches. The CDR3 bases are TGCAGCGCGGGACTAGCGGCCATCCTCCCTAGCACAGATACGCAGTATTTT. This translates into CSAGLAAILPSTDTQYF.

This clonotype has ten or more counts. The chain combines TRBV28 with TRBJ2-1; 8 bases are a match to TRBD2. CDR3 length equals 13 residues. From germline, CDR1 is MDHEN and CDR2 SYDVKM. Unmatched junction bases numbered 10, after V lost 4 bases and J lost 14 bases. The chain's CDR3 is CASSSKRGIPEFF. For the CDR3, the DNA is TGTGCCAGCAGTTCCAAGCGGGGGATACCGGAGTTCTTC.

There are many counts of this clonotype. The rearrangement uses TRBV7-8 and TRBJ2-2; 9 bases align to TRBD1. The CDR3 covers 16 residues. Trimming took 4 bases from V and 7 from J; bases not matched to a gene: 10. Germline CDR1 SGHVS, CDR2 FQNEAQ. The CDR3 bases are TGTGCCAGCAGCTCTTTCCGGGACAGGGCGGGCGGGGAGCTGTTTTTT. Translation gives CASSSFRDRAGGELFF.

This clonotype was recorded many times. The gene calls are TRBV5-1 and TRBJ1-4; 8 bases line up with TRBD1. The CDR3 loop spans 18 amino acids. The ends lost 4 bases at V and 0 bases at J; junction bases unmatched: 11. From germline, CDR1 is SGHRS and CDR2 YFSETQ. The chain's CDR3 is CASSNRQGHAATNEKLFF. For the CDR3, the DNA is TGCGCCAGCAGCAATCGACAGGGGCATGCTGCAACTAATGAAAAACTGTTTTTT.

This clonotype has at least ten counts. The chain is built from TRBV6-1 and TRBJ2-5; D may be TRBD1 (5 bases). The germline V gene encodes CDR1 MNHNS and CDR2 SASEGT. This CDR3 comprises 12 residues. Trimming took 8 bases from V and 4 from J, leaving 11 bases between them. For the CDR3, the DNA is TGTGCCAGCGGGGCAGCCGCAGAGACCCAGTACTTC. Translated: CASGAAAETQYF.

V gene TRBV7-9 combines with J gene TRBJ1-1; weak D call: TRBD1 (5 bases). The germline V gene has CDR1 SEHNR and CDR2 FQNEAQ (reference sequence). Between the trimmed V and J ends, which lost 6 bases and 11 bases, there was a span of 16 bases. The CDR3 sequence is 12 residues long. The DNA of the CDR3 is TGTGCCAGCAGGTCCCTCGGGTGGGACGCTTTCTTT. This gives the protein CASRSLGWDAFF.

This clonotype was found many times. V gene TRBV24-1 combines with J gene TRBJ2-2; 7 bases are shared with TRBD2. The V gene's germline CDR1 is KGHDR and CDR2 SFDVKD. The junction had 3 bases not matched to a gene; V was cut back by 6 bases and J by 3 bases. CDR3 length: 14 residues. As DNA, the CDR3 is TGTGCCACCAGTCCTAGCGGCCACACCGGGGAGCTGTTTTTT. It yields the protein CATSPSGHTGELFF.

In its sample, this clonotype was seen many times. V gene TRBV7-9 combines with J gene TRBJ2-5; D perhaps matches TRBD1 (6 bases). This CDR3 is 13 amino acids long. The V gene lost 1 base and the J gene lost 14 bases, with 17 bases spanning the gap. Germline CDR1 is SEHNR and CDR2 is FQNEAQ (reference sequence). The CDR3 nucleotides read TGTGCCAGCAGCTTAGGGACCGGGACATCAACCTACTTC. Encoded protein: CASSLGTGTSTYF.

This clonotype showed up many times. This chain uses TRBV30 with TRBJ1-6, with 9 bases identical to TRBD1. CDR1 GTSNPN and CDR2 SVGIG come from the germline V gene (reference sequence). The CDR3 contains 14 residues. With V trimmed by 0 bases and J by 10 bases, 4 bases remained unmatched. The CDR3 here is CAWSVGQGWSPLHF. DNA of the CDR3: TGTGCCTGGAGTGTGGGACAGGGATGGTCACCCCTCCACTTT.